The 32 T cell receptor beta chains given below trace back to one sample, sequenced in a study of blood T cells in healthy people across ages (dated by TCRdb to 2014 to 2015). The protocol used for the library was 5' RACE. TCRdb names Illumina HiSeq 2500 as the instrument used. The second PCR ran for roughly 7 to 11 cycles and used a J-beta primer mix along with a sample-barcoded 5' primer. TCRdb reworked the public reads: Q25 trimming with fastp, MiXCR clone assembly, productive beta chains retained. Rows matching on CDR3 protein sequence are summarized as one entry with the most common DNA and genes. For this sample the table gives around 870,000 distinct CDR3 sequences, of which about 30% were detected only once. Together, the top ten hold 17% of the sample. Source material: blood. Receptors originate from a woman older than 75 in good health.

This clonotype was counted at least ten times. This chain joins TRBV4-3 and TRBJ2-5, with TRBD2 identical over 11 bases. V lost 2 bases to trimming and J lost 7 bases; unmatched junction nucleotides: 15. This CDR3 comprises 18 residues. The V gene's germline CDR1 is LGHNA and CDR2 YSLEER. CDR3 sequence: CASSQKAGLAGGGGTQYF. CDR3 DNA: TGCGCCAGCAGCCAAAAAGCGGGGCTAGCGGGGGGTGGAGGGACCCAGTACTTC.

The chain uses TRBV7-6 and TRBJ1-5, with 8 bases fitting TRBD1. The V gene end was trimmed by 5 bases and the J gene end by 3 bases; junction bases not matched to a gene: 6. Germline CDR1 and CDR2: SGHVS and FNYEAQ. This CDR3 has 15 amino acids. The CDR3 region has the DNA TGTGCCAGCAGCCCCCGACAGGGGAACAATCAGCCCCAGCATTTT. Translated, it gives CASSPRQGNNQPQHF.

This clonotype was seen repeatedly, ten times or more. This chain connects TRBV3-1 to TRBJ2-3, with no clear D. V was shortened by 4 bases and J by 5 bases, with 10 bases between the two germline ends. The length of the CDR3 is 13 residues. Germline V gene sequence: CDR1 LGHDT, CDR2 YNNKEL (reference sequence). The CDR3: CASSPNMRDTQYF. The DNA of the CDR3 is TGTGCCAGCAGCCCCAATATGAGAGATACGCAGTATTTT.

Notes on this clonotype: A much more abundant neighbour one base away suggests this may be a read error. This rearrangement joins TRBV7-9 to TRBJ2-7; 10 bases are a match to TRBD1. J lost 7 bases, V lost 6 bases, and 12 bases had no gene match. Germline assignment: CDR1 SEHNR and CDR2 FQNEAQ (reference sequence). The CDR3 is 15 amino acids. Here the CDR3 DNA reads TGTGCCAGCAGGCGCCGGGACAGGGGTGTAGATGAGCAGTACTTC. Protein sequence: CASRRRDRGVDEQYF.

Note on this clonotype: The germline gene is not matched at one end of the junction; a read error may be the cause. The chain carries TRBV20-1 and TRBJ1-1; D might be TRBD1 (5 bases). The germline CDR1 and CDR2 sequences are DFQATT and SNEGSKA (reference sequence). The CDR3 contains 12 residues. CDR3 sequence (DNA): TGCGGTGCTAGGGGAGGATACACTGAAGCTTTCTTT. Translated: CGARGGYTEAFF.

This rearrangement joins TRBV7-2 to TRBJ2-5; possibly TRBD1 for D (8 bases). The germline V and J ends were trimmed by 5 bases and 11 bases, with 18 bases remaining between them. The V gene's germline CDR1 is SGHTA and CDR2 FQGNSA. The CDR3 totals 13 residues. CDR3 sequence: CASSQDREGEQYF. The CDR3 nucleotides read TGTGCCAGCAGCCAGGACAGGGAGGGGGAGCAGTACTTC.

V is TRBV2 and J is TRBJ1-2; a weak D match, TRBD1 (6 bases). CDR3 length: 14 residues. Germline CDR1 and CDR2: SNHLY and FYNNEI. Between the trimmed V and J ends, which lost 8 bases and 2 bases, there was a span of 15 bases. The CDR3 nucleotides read TGTGCCAGCGGGCGGAAAGGGGGAAACTATGGCTACACCTTC. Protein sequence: CASGRKGGNYGYTF.

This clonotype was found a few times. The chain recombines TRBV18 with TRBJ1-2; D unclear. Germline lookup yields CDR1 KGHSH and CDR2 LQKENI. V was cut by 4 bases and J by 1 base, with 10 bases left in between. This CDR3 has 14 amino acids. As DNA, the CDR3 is TGTGCCAGCTCACAGGACGTCTTTAACTATGGCTACACCTTC. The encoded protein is CASSQDVFNYGYTF.

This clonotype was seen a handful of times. CDR3 sequence: CASSRQGGSEKLFF. CDR3 DNA: TGTGCCAGCAGTAGACAGGGAGGAAGTGAAAAACTGTTTTTT. The chain has TRBV2 and TRBJ1-4; TRBD1 agrees at 7 bases. V trimming: 5 bases; J trimming: 7 bases; junction bases outside the gene matches: 7. The germline V gene has CDR1 SNHLY and CDR2 FYNNEI. The length of the CDR3 is 14 residues. Together with reference TRBV2 and TRBJ1-4, the CDR3 gives the full variable domain: EPEVTQTPSHQVTQMGQEVILRCVPISNHLYFYWYRQILGQKVEFLVSFYNNEISEKSEIFDDQFSVERPDGSNFTLKIRSTKLEDSAMYFCASSRQGGSEKLFFGSGTQLSVL.

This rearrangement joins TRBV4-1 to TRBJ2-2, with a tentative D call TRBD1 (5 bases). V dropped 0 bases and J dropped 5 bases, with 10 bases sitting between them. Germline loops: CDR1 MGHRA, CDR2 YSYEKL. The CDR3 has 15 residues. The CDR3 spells CASSQDAGRTGELFF. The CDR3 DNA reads TGCGCCAGCAGCCAAGATGCAGGGCGGACCGGGGAGCTGTTTTTT.

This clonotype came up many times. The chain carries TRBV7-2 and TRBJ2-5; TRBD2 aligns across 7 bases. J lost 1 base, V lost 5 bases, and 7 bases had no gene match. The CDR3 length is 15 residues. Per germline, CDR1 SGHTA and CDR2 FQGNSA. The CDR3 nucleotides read TGTGCCAGCAGCCCTTCTAGCGGAACCCAAGAGACCCAGTACTTC. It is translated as CASSPSSGTQETQYF. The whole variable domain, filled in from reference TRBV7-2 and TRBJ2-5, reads GAGVSQSPSNKVTEKGKDVELRCDPISGHTALYWYRQSLGQGLEFLIYFQGNSAPDKSGLPSDRFSAERTGGSVSTLTIQRTQQEDSAVYLCASSPSSGTQETQYFGPGTRLLVL.

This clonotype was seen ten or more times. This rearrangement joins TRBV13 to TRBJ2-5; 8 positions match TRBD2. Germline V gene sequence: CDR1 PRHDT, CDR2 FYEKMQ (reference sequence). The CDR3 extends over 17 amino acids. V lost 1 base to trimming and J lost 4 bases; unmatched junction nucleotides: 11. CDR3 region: CASSLVVGGGIGETQYF. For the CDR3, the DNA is TGTGCCAGCAGCTTAGTCGTCGGGGGGGGCATTGGAGAGACCCAGTACTTC.

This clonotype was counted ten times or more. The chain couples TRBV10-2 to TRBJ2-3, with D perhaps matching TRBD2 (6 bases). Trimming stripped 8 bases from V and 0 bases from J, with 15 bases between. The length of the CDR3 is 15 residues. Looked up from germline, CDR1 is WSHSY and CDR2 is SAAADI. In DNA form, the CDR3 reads TGCGCCAGCGTAAACCCGGGACTTAGCACAGATACGCAGTATTTT. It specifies CASVNPGLSTDTQYF.

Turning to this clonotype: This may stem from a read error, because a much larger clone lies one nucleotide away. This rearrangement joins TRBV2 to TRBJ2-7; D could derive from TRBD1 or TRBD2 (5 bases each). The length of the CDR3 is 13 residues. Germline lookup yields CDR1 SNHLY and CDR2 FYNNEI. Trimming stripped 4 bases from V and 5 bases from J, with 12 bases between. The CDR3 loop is CASSGEGDDEQYF. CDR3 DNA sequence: TGTGCCAGCAGTGGAGAAGGGGACGACGAGCAGTACTTC.

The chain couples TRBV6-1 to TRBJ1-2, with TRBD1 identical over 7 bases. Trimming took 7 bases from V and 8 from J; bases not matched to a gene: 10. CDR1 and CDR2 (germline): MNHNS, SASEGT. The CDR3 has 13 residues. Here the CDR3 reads CASTVDRVRGYTF. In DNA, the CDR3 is TGTGCCAGCACCGTAGACAGGGTGAGGGGCTACACCTTC.

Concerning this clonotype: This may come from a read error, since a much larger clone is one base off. In nucleotides, the CDR3 is TGTGTCAGCAGTAAAGCGGGGGGATACACAGATACGCAGTATTTT. It yields the protein CVSSKAGGYTDTQYF. The V gene is TRBV6-1, the J gene TRBJ2-3, with 9 bases that match TRBD2. CDR1 is MNHNS and CDR2 is SASEGT in the germline V gene. CDR3 length: 15 residues.

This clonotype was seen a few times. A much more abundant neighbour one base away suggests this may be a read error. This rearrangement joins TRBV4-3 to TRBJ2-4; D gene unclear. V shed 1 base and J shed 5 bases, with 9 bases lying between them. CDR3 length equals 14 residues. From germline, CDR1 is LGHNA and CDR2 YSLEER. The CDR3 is CASSQARAENIQYF. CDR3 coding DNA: TGCGCCAGCAGCCAAGCCCGGGCAGAAAACATTCAGTACTTC.

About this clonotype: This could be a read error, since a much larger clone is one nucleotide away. The CDR3 region has the DNA TGTGCCACCAGTGGGGGACAGTGCTCTGGCTACACCTTC. This gives the protein CATSGGQCSGYTF. The rearrangement joins TRBV24-1 to TRBJ1-2; TRBD1 matches 7 bases. This CDR3 region has 13 residues. The J segment lost 7 bases and the V segment lost 5 bases, leaving 6 bases of the junction unmatched. In germline, CDR1 is KGHDR, CDR2 SFDVKD.

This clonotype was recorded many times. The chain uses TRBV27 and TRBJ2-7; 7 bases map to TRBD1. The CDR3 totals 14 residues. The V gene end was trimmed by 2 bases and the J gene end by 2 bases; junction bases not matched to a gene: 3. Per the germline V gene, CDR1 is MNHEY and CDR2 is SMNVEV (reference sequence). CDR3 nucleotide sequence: TGTGCCAGCAGTTTACACAGGGGCCCCTACGAGCAGTACTTC. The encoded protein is CASSLHRGPYEQYF.

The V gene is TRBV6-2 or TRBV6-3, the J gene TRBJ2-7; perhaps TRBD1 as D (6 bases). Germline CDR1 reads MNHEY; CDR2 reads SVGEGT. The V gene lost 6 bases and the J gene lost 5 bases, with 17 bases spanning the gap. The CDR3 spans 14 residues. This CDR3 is CASRYGGRGHEQYF. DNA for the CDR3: TGTGCCAGCAGGTACGGTGGCAGGGGCCACGAGCAGTACTTC.

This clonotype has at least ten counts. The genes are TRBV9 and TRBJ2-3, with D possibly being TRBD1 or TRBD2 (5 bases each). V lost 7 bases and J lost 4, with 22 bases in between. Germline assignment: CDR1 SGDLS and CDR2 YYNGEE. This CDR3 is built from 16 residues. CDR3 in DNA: TGTGCCAGCGGCGGTACGGGCCAGGGACCCCCAGATACGCAGTATTTT. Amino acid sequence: CASGGTGQGPPDTQYF.

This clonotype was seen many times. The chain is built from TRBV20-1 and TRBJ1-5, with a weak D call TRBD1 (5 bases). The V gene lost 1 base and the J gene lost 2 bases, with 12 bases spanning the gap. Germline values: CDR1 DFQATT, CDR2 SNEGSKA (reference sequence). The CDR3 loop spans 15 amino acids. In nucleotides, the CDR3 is TGCAGTGCTAGAGTGTTGGGGGAAGGCAATCAGCCCCAGCATTTT. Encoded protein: CSARVLGEGNQPQHF.

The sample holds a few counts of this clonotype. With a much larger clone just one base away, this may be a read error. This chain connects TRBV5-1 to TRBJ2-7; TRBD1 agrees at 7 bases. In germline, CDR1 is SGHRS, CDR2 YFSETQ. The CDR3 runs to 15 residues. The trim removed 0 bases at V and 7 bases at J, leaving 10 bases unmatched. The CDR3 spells CASSLEQGRNNEQYF. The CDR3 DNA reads TGCGCCAGCAGCTTGGAACAGGGGAGAAACAATGAGCAGTACTTC.

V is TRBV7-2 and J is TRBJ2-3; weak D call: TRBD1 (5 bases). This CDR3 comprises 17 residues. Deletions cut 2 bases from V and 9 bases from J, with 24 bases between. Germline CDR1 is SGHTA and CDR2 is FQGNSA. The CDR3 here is CASSLYMLHQGRDTQYF. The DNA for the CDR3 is TGTGCCAGCAGCTTATACATGCTCCATCAGGGTAGAGACACGCAGTATTTT.

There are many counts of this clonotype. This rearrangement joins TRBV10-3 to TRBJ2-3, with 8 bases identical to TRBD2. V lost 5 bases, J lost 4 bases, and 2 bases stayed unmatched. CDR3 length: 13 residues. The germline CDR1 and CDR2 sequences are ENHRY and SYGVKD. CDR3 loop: CAISPGLADTQYF. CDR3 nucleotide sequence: TGTGCCATCAGTCCGGGACTAGCAGATACGCAGTATTTT.

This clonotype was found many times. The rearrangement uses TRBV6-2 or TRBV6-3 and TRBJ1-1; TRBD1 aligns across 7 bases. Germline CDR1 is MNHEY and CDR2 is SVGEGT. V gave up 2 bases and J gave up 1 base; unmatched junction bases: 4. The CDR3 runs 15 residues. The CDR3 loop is CASSYRRQGNTEAFF. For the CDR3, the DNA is TGTGCCAGCAGTTACCGTCGACAGGGGAACACTGAAGCTTTCTTT.

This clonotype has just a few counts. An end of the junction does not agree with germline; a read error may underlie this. DNA for the CDR3: TGTGCCAGTAGCGTAGGATCAGGGGGAGAGACCCAGTGCTTC. Protein product: CASSVGSGGETQCF. This chain joins TRBV7-2 and TRBJ2-5, with TRBD1 matching 7 bases. Germline V gene data show CDR1 as SGHTA and CDR2 as FQGNSA. The CDR3 extends over 14 amino acids.

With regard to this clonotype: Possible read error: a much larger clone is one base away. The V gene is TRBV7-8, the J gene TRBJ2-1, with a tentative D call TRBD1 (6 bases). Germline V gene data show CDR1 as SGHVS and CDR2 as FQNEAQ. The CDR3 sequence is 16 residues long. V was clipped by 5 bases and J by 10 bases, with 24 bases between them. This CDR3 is CASSLQSRDTTYEQFF. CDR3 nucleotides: TGTGCCAGCAGCCTCCAATCCCGGGACACAACCTACGAGCAGTTCTTC.

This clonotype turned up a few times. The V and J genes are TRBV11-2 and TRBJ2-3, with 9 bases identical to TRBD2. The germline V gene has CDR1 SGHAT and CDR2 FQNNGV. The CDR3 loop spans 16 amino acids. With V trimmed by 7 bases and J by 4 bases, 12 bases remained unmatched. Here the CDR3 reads CASTLTRGGRADTQYF. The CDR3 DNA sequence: TGTGCCAGCACCCTGACGCGGGGGGGCAGGGCAGATACGCAGTATTTT. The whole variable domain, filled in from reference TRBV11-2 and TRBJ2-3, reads EAGVAQSPRYKIIEKRQSVAFWCNPISGHATLYWYQQILGQGPKLLIQFQNNGVVDDSQLPKDRFSAERLKGVDSTLKIQPAKLEDSAVYLCASTLTRGGRADTQYFGPGTRLTVL.

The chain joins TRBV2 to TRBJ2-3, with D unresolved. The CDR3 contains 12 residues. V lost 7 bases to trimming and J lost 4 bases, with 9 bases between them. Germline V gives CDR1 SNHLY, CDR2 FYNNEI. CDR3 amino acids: CASNKLSDTQYF. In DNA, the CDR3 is TGTGCCAGCAATAAATTGTCAGATACGCAGTATTTT.

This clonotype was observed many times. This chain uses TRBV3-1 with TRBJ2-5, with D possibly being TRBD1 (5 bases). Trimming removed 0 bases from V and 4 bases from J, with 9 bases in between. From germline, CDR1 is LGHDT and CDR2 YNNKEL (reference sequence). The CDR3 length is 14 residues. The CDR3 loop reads CASSQEGRVETQYF. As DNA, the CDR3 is TGTGCCAGCAGCCAAGAGGGCAGGGTAGAGACCCAGTACTTC.

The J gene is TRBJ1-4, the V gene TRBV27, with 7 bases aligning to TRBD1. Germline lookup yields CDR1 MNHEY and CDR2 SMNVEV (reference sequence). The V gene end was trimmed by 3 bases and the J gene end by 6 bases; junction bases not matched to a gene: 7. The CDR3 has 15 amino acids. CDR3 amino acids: CASSFRGRSDEKLFF. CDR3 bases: TGTGCCAGCAGTTTTAGGGGGCGCAGTGATGAAAAACTGTTTTTT. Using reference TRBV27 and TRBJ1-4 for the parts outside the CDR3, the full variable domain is EAQVTQNPRYLITVTGKKLTVTCSQNMNHEYMSWYRQDPGLGLRQIYYSMNVEVTDKGDVPEGYKVSRKEKRNFPLILESPSPNQTSLYFCASSFRGRSDEKLFFGSGTQLSVL.